Reported below is one T cell receptor (beta chain). Its target is unknown. This sample was taken from a study of cytomegalovirus exposure and HLA in healthy donors. Germline V CDR1 and CDR2: SGHAT, FQDESV (reference sequence). CDR3 length equals 16 residues. Trimming took 5 bases from V and 0 from J; bases not matched to a gene: 6. General study findings and limits: Trimming of TCR beta V- and J-genes showed a link, identified in a later analysis, to a missense DCLRE1C variant. Later, an analysis found that common viral pathogens appeared to be linked with several of the most significant clusters. The authors confirmed in vitro that three CMV-associated chains were specific for CMV antigens.

In the PCR, 60 Vbeta and 13 Jbeta primers were used. The authors' processing: Approximately 11 million of the 60 million to 90 million unique TCR beta chains counted in a later analysis were shared. Clones were read by immunoSEQ multiplex PCR, and TCRdb kept only the in-frame ones, dropping some. The V and J calls and clone size were taken over from that table, and D and trimming were inferred from the DNA. This sample yields fewer than 130,000 clones, of which about 80% are seen a single time; roughly 12% belongs to the top ten. The receptor's source is a man younger than 40 in good health and CMV-seropositive. Sequencing was carried out using PBMCs. This rearrangement joins TRBV11-1 to TRBJ2-1, with 8 bases aligning to TRBD2. The DNA of the CDR3 is TGTGCCAGCAGCCCCTCCGGGGGGGCCTCCTACAATGAGCAGTTCTTC. It specifies CASSPSGGASYNEQFF.